This is a list of T cell receptor beta chains from one sample in a study of blood T cell repertoires in COVID-19. Profiled with immunoSEQ multiplex PCR; TCRdb holds only in-frame clones, not every one. Found here are approximately 75,000 clones, around 80% of them singletons; the top ten hold over 7%. The source material was peripheral blood. The origin of the receptors is a human donor in a cohort sampled during active COVID-19. Each CDR3 is given with its conserved first and last residue. A D gene is named only where the DNA matches it firmly. The size field is filled for only some rows; it gives once, few, many or a size class.

D gene	V gene	J gene	CDR3 length	clone size	CDR3 DNA	CDR3 protein
TRBD2	TRBV5-1	TRBJ2-1	16	.	TGCGCCAGCAGCTCCCGGACTAGCGGAGGTCTCAATGAGCAGTTCTTC	CASSSRTSGGLNEQFF
TRBD2	TRBV6-4	TRBJ2-1	13	.	TGTGCCAGCAGTGCCTCACAGCGGGGTGATCAGTTCTTC	CASSASQRGDQFF
TRBD1	TRBV5-4	TRBJ2-1	16	.	TGTGCCAGCAGCCACGACCCGGGACAGTACTACAATGAGCAGTTCTTC	CASSHDPGQYYNEQFF
.	TRBV4-2	TRBJ1-5	16	.	TGTGCCAGCAGCCAAGAAGAAAGGGGAATGGGTCAGCCCCAGCATTTT	CASSQEERGMGQPQHF
.	TRBV18	TRBJ1-2	14	.	TGTGCCAGCTCTCCGGGACTGGGCCTCAATGGCTACACCTTC	CASSPGLGLNGYTF
.	TRBV3-1/TRBV3-2	TRBJ1-1	13	.	TGTGCCAGCAGCCAAGGGGCCGCCACTGAAGCTTTCTTT	CASSQGAATEAFF
.	TRBV6-2/TRBV6-3	TRBJ1-1	13	.	TGTGCCAGCAGCCGAAGTGGGGCCACTGAAGCTTTCTTT	CASSRSGATEAFF
.	TRBV19	TRBJ1-5	13	.	TGTGCCAGTAGTATTACAGGGTATCAGCCCCAGCATTTT	CASSITGYQPQHF
.	TRBV7-3	TRBJ2-6	15	once	TGTGCCAGCAGTGAAAGGCGGTCTGGGGCCAACGTCCTGACTTTC	CASSERRSGANVLTF
.	TRBV5-1	TRBJ1-1	14	.	TGCGCCAGCAGCTTGCAAGGAAGGGGCACTGAAGCTTTCTTT	CASSLQGRGTEAFF
TRBD1	TRBV3-1/TRBV3-2	TRBJ2-6	19	.	TGTGCCAGCAGCCAGTGGGTGGGACAGGGGGCTTCCGGGGCCAACGTCCTGACTTTC	CASSQWVGQGASGANVLTF
.	TRBV5-5	TRBJ1-4	14	.	TGTGCCAGCAGCTTCGGGTTCTCGGATGAAAAACTGTTTTTT	CASSFGFSDEKLFF
.	TRBV27	TRBJ2-7	11	.	TGTGCCAGCAGTAACTTCTACGAGCAGTACTTC	CASSNFYEQYF
TRBD1	TRBV3-1/TRBV3-2	TRBJ1-6	16	.	TGTGCCAGCAGCCCCGTTCAGGGGGTCGTGAGTTCACCCCTCCACTTT	CASSPVQGVVSSPLHF
.	TRBV11-3	TRBJ1-2	13	.	TGTGCCAGCAGCTTTTCAGGGAACCATGGCTACACCTTC	CASSFSGNHGYTF
.	TRBV6-2/TRBV6-3	TRBJ1-2	13	few	TGTGCCAGCAGCCTGGGGCCAAGATATGGCTACACCTTC	CASSLGPRYGYTF
.	TRBV3-1/TRBV3-2	TRBJ1-6	15	few	TGTGCCAGCAGCCAAGATTTCGGGGGGAGTTCACCCCTCCACTTT	CASSQDFGGSSPLHF
TRBD2	TRBV4-1	TRBJ2-1	15	once	TGCGCCAGCAGCCAAGGCCTAGCGGGGGTGGATGAGCAGTTCTTC	CASSQGLAGVDEQFF
.	TRBV6-5	TRBJ1-5	13	.	TGTGCCAGCCGACAGGTCAACAATCAGCCCCAGCATTTT	CASRQVNNQPQHF
.	TRBV19	TRBJ2-6	16	.	TGTGCCAGTAGTATACCCGGTATCTCTGGGGCCAACGTCCTGACTTTC	CASSIPGISGANVLTF
TRBD1	TRBV7-8	TRBJ1-6	18	once	TGTGCCAGCAGCTCCTCCGGACAGGGGTTTTTCAGTAATTCACCCCTCCACTTT	CASSSSGQGFFSNSPLHF
TRBD2	TRBV9	TRBJ2-7	13	.	TGTGCCAGCAGCGCCAGGGAGGGGAACGAGCAGTACTTC	CASSAREGNEQYF
.	TRBV15	TRBJ1-1	12	.	TGTGCCACCAGCAGAGATCTAGTCGGGGGAGTGTTT	CATSRDLVGGVF
.	TRBV7-2	TRBJ1-1	14	once	TGTGCCAGCAGCTTAAAAGGAGGGAACACTGAAGCTTTCTTT	CASSLKGGNTEAFF
.	TRBV6-1	TRBJ1-1	14	.	TGTGCCAGCAGTGAAGTTAACTTGAACACTGAAGCTTTCTTT	CASSEVNLNTEAFF